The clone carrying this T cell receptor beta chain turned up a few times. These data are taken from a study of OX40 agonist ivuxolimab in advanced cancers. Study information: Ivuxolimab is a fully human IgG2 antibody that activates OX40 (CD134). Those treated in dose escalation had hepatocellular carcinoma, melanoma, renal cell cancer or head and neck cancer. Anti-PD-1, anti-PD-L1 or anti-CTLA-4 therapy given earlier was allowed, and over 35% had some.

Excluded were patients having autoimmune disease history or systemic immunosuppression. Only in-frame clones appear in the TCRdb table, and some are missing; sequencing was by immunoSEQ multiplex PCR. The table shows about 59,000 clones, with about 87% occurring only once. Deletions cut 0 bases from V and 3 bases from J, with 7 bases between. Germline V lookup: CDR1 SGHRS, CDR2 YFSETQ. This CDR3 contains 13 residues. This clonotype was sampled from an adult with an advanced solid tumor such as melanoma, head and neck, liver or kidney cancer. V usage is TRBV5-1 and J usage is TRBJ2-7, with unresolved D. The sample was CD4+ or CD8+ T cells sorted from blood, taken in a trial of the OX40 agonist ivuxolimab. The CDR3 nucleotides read TGCGCCAGCAGCTTGGATGGGAACTACGAGCAGTACTTC. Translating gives CASSLDGNYEQYF. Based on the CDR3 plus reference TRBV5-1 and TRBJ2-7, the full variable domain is KAGVTQTPRYLIKTRGQQVTLSCSPISGHRSVSWYQQTPGQGLQFLFEYFSETQRNKGNFPGRFSGRQFSNSRSEMNVSTLELGDSALYLCASSLDGNYEQYFGPGTRLTVT.